The 14 T cell receptor beta chains listed next were all sequenced from one sample in a study of identical twins. Each CDR3 protein is one row after TCRdb ran MiXCR on the 5' RACE reads. The sample lists roughly 480,000 distinct CDR3 sequences, about 24% seen once, with 2.9% in the top ten. The same data also contributed to another study, on T cells expressing NK-cell markers.

Material for sequencing was CD4+ T cells sorted from blood. The receptors derive from a woman younger than 30 in good health.

This clonotype was recorded a few times. The chain links TRBV29-1 to TRBJ2-7, with 9 bases matching TRBD2. From germline, CDR1 is SQVTM and CDR2 ANQGSEA. With V trimmed by 7 bases and J by 5 bases, 6 bases remained unmatched. The CDR3 covers 12 residues. The CDR3: CSAAGLAHEQYF. The DNA for the CDR3 is TGCAGCGCCGCGGGACTAGCTCACGAGCAGTACTTC.

This clonotype was observed a few times. CDR3 nucleotide sequence: TGTGCCAGCAGCTTGTCGATAGCGGACTACAATGAGCAGTTCTTC. As protein: CASSLSIADYNEQFF. This chain links TRBV7-2 with TRBJ2-1; D possibly corresponds to TRBD2 (6 bases). In germline, CDR1 is SGHTA, CDR2 FQGNSA. This CDR3 has 15 residues. V lost 3 bases and J 3 bases, leaving 12 bases between the germline ends.

The chain employs TRBV3-1 and TRBJ1-3; the D gene is possibly TRBD1 (6 bases). Trimming pared 3 bases from V and 7 bases from J, leaving 13 bases between. CDR3 length equals 14 residues. Germline CDR1 is LGHDT and CDR2 is YNNKEL (reference sequence). CDR3 loop: CASSHGIRGNTIYF. The CDR3 bases are TGTGCCAGCAGCCATGGAATAAGGGGGAACACCATATATTTT.

The chain recombines TRBV12-5 with TRBJ1-4, with D hard to call. V lost 2 bases and J 10 bases, leaving 17 bases between the germline ends. CDR1 and CDR2 from the germline V gene are LGHNT and FRNRAP. This CDR3 region has 15 residues. The CDR3 nucleotides read TGTGCTAGTGGTTTGACCCGAGACTCCATCGGAAAACTGTTTTTT. Protein: CASGLTRDSIGKLFF.

This clonotype was seen only a few times. The chain recombines TRBV20-1 with TRBJ2-5, with D maybe TRBD1 (8 bases). Trimming removed 5 bases from V and 5 bases from J, with 15 bases in between. The CDR3 loop spans 13 amino acids. Germline V lookup: CDR1 DFQATT, CDR2 SNEGSKA (reference sequence). DNA for the CDR3: TGCAGTGCTTTCGACAGGGGAGGGGAGACCCAGTACTTC. Amino acids: CSAFDRGGETQYF.

The chain links TRBV9 to TRBJ2-5, with TRBD2 matching 7 bases. The junction had 9 bases not matched to a gene; V was cut back by 3 bases and J by 1 base. From germline, CDR1 is SGDLS and CDR2 YYNGEE. The length of the CDR3 is 16 residues. CDR3 amino acids: CASSAFYGGVQETQYF. Written as DNA, the CDR3 is TGTGCCAGCAGCGCCTTCTATGGGGGGGTCCAAGAGACCCAGTACTTC.

The gene calls are TRBV19 and TRBJ2-7; possibly TRBD1 or TRBD2 for D (5 bases each). CDR3 length: 13 residues. V was trimmed by 3 bases and J by 2 bases, leaving 8 bases between them. Germline CDR1 and CDR2: LNHDA and SQIVND (reference sequence). CDR3 sequence reads: CASSIEGTYEQYF. The DNA of the CDR3 is TGTGCCAGTAGTATCGAGGGGACCTACGAGCAGTACTTC.

The genes are TRBV4-1 and TRBJ2-1; perhaps TRBD2 as D (7 bases). The CDR3 has 14 residues. Trimming cost V 0 bases and J 9 bases, with 12 bases left between them. Germline loops: CDR1 MGHRA, CDR2 YSYEKL. This CDR3 reads CASSQDRGGGEQFF. The CDR3 nucleotides are TGCGCCAGCAGCCAAGACAGGGGAGGGGGTGAGCAGTTCTTC.

This clonotype came up a few times. V usage is TRBV5-1 and J usage is TRBJ2-7, with TRBD2 matching 9 bases. Losses at the gene ends were 0 bases for V and 3 bases for J; bases not matched to a gene: 10. The CDR3 runs to 17 residues. Germline V CDR1 and CDR2: SGHRS, YFSETQ. The CDR3 is CASSLAPPASGVYEQYF. DNA of the CDR3: TGCGCCAGCAGCTTGGCCCCGCCGGCTAGCGGGGTCTACGAGCAGTACTTC.

The chain joins TRBV10-3 to TRBJ1-6; 11 bases align to TRBD1. This CDR3 has 13 residues. Per the germline V gene, CDR1 is ENHRY and CDR2 is SYGVKD. The V gene end was trimmed by 8 bases and the J gene end by 9 bases; junction bases not matched to a gene: 3. CDR3 amino acids: CAIQDRGLSPLHF. CDR3 in DNA: TGTGCCATCCAGGACAGGGGGCTTTCACCCCTCCACTTT.

CDR3 protein: CASSRTGQRTYEQYF. The CDR3 DNA reads TGTGCCAGCAGTCGAACGGGGCAGAGAACCTACGAGCAGTACTTC. The rearrangement uses TRBV6-1 and TRBJ2-7, with D perhaps being TRBD1 or TRBD2 (5 bases each). The CDR3 has 15 residues. Trimming cost V 5 bases and J 2 bases, with 16 bases left between them. Germline V gene data show CDR1 as MNHNS and CDR2 as SASEGT.

This rearrangement joins TRBV10-3 to TRBJ2-3; 11 bases fit TRBD2. V shed 10 bases, J shed 6 bases, and the junction held 6 bases outside the gene matches. Per the germline V gene, CDR1 is ENHRY and CDR2 is SYGVKD. The CDR3 runs 13 residues. CDR3 in amino acids: CATLAGGEDTQYF. The CDR3 bases are TGTGCCACTCTAGCGGGAGGAGAGGATACGCAGTATTTT.

This chain uses TRBV5-1 with TRBJ2-6; no firm D call. Germline assignment: CDR1 SGHRS and CDR2 YFSETQ. Trimming cost V 3 bases and J 1 base, with 8 bases left between them. The CDR3 consists of 15 residues. The CDR3: CASSSDPSGANVLTF. The CDR3 coding sequence is TGCGCCAGCAGCTCTGATCCGTCTGGGGCCAACGTCCTGACTTTC.

This clonotype was seen more than once but under ten times. The J gene is TRBJ2-1, the V gene TRBV12-3 or TRBV12-4, with 9 bases identical to TRBD2. CDR3 length equals 15 residues. The ends lost 5 bases at V and 10 bases at J; junction bases unmatched: 12. The CDR3 is CASSVEGLANYEQFF. The CDR3 DNA follows: TGTGCCAGCAGTGTCGAGGGACTAGCTAACTACGAGCAGTTCTTC.